The clone carrying this T cell receptor (beta chain) was recorded many times. Its matching antigen is unknown. In germline, CDR1 is SQVTM, CDR2 ANQGSEA. V was trimmed by 7 bases and J by 8 bases, leaving 21 bases between them. The CDR3 contains 14 residues. The study excluded patients with uncontrolled infection, other autoimmune disease, pregnancy or lactation. Diagnosis relied on clinical symptoms, serum thyroxine and TRAb, thyroid ultrasound and orbital computed tomography. These data come from a study of T cells in Graves' hyperthyroidism and ophthalmopathy. Broader study findings: Blood also held most thyroid clonotypes expanded beyond 0.001. Onset of ophthalmopathy came a median approximately 6.5 months after the model predicted it.

RNA transcripts were the template for amplifying TCR beta CDR3 regions. RT-PCR in the first round (using the HTBI primer set) targeted the TCR CDR3. TCRdb redid the calling of the multiplex PCR reads with MiXCR, one entry per CDR3 protein. Among about 420,000 distinct CDR3 sequences, approximately 14% were seen once, and the ten largest hold roughly 15%. The sequenced sample was blood. The sequence was collected from a woman under 30 with Graves' hyperthyroidism. The chain carries TRBV29-1 and TRBJ2-1, with a tentative D call TRBD2 (5 bases). Written as DNA, the CDR3 is TGCAGCGCCCGACCCGGGATGAAAAGGGATGAGCAGTTCTTC. Amino acids: CSARPGMKRDEQFF.